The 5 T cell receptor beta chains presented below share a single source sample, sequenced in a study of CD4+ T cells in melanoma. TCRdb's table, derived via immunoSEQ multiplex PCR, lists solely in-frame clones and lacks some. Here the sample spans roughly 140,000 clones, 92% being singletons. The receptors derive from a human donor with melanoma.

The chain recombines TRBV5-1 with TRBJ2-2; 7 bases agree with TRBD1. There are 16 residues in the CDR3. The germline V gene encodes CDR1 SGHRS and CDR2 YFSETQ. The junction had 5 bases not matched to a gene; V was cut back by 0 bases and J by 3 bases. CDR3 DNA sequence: TGCGCCAGCAGCTTGGAGGGACAGCCAGACACCGGGGAGCTGTTTTTT. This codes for CASSLEGQPDTGELFF.

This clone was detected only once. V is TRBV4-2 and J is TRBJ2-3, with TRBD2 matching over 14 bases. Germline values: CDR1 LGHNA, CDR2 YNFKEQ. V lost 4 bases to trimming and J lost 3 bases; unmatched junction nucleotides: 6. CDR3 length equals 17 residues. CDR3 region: CASSPRLAGGRTDTQYF. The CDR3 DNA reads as TGTGCCAGCAGCCCGCGACTAGCGGGGGGGCGAACAGATACGCAGTATTTT.

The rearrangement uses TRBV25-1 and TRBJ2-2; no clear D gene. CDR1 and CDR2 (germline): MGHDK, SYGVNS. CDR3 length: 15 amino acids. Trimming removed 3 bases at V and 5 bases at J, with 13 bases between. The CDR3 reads CASSDPGPGTGELFF. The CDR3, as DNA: TGTGCCAGCAGTGACCCCGGGCCTGGGACCGGGGAGCTGTTTTTT. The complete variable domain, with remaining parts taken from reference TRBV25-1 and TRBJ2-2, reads EADIYQTPRYLVIGTGKKITLECSQTMGHDKMYWYQQDPGMELHLIHYSYGVNSTEKGDLSSESTVSRIRTEHFPLTLESARPSHTSQYLCASSDPGPGTGELFFGEGSRLTVL.

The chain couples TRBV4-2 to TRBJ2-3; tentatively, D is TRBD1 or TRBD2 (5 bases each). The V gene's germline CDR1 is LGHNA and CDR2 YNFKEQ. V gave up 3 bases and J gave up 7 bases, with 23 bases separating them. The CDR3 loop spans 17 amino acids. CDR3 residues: CASSQGVTRGAWNTQYF. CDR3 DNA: TGTGCCAGCAGCCAGGGGGTCACTAGAGGGGCATGGAATACGCAGTATTTT.

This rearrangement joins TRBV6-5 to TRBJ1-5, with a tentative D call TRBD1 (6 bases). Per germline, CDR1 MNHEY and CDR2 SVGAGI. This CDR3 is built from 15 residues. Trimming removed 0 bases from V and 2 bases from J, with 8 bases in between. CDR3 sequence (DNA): TGTGCCAGCAGTTACTCACCAGGGGGCAATCAGCCCCAGCATTTT. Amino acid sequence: CASSYSPGGNQPQHF.